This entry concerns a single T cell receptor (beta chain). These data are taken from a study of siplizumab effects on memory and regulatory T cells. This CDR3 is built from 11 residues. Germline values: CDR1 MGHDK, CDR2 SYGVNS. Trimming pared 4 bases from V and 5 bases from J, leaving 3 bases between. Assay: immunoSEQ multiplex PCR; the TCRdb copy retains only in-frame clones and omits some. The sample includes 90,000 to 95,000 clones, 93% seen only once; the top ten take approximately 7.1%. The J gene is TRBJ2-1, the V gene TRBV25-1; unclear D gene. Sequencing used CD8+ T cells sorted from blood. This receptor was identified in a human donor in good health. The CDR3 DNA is TGTGCCAGCAGTGCGGACAATGAGCAGTTCTTC. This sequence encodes CASSADNEQFF.